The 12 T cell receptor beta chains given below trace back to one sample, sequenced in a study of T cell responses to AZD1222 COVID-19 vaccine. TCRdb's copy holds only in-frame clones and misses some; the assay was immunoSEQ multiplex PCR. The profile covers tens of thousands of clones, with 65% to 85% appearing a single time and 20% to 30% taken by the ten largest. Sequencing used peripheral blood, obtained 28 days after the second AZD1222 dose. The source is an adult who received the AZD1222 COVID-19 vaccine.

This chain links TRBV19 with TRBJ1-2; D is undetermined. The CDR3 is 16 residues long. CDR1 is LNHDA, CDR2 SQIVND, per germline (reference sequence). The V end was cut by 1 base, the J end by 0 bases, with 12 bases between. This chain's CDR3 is CASSIGSGGANYGYTF. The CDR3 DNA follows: TGTGCCAGTAGTATAGGGTCTGGCGGAGCTAACTATGGCTACACCTTC.

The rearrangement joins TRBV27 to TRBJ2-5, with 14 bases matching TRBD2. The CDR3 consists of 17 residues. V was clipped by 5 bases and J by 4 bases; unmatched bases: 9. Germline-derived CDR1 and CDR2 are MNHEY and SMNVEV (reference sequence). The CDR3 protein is CASSPRLAGGPRETQYF. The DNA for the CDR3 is TGTGCCAGCAGTCCGCGACTAGCGGGAGGGCCGCGAGAGACCCAGTACTTC.

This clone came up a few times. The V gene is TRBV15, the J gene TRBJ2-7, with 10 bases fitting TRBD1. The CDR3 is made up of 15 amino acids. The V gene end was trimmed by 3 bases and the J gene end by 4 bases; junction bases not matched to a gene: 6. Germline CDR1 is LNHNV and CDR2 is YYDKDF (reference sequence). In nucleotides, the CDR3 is TGTGCCACCAGCAGGGGACCGGGACAGGGGTACGAGCAGTACTTC. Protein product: CATSRGPGQGYEQYF.

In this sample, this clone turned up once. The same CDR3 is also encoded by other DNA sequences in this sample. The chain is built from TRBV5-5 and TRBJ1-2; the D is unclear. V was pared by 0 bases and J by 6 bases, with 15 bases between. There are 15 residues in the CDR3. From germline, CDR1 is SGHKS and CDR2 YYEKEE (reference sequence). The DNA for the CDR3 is TGTGCCAGCAGCTTGGTTCCCCAGCTATTGGATGGCTACACCTTC. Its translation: CASSLVPQLLDGYTF.

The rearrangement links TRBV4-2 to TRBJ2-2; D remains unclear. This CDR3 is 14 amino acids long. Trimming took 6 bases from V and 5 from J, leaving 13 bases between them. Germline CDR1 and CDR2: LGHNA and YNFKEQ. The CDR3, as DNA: TGTGCCAGCAGGCAGCCCCAGCTAACCGGGGAGCTGTTTTTT. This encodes CASRQPQLTGELFF.

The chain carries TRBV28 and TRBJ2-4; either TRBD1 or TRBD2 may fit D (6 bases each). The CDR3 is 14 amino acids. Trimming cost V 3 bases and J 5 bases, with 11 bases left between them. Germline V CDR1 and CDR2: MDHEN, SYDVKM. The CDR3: CASSLTGAENIQYF. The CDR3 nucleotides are TGTGCCAGCAGTTTGACGGGGGCGGAAAACATTCAGTACTTC.

Here the CDR3 reads CASSLFRDYEQYF. The DNA for the CDR3 is TGTGCCAGCAGCTTATTTAGGGACTACGAGCAGTACTTC. The V call is TRBV11-3, the J call TRBJ2-7, with D unclear. V lost 2 bases, J lost 3 bases, and 8 bases lay in between. The germline gives CDR1 SGHNT, CDR2 YENEEA. The CDR3 is 13 residues long.

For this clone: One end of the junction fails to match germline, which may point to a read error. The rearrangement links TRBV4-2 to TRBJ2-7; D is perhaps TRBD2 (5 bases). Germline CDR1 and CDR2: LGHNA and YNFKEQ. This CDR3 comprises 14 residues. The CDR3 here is CANSQEGPRGEQYF. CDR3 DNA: TGTGCCAACAGCCAAGAAGGGCCCCGGGGCGAGCAGTACTTC.

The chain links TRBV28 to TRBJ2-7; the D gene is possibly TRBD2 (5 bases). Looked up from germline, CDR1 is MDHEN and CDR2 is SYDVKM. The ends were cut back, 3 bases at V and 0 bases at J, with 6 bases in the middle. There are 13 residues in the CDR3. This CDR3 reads CASSFRGSYEQYF. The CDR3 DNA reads TGTGCCAGCAGTTTTCGGGGCTCCTACGAGCAGTACTTC.

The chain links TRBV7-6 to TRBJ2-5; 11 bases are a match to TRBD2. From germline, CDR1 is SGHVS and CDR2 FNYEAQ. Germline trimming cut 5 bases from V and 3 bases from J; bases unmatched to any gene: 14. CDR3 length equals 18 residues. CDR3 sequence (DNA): TGTGCCAGCAGCACAGGGGCACCTAGCGGGAGGTCCAAAGAGACCCAGTACTTC. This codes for CASSTGAPSGRSKETQYF.

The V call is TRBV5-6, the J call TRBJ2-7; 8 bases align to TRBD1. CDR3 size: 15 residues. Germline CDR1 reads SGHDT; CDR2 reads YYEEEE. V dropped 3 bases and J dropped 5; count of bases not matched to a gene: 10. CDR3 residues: CASSSPGGLPHEQYF. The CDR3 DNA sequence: TGTGCCAGCAGCTCCCCAGGGGGCCTTCCCCACGAGCAGTACTTC.

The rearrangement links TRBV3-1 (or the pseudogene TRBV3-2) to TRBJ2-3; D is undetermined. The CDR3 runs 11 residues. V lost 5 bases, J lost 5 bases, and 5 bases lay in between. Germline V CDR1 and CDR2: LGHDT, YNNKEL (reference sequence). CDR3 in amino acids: CASSGRDTQYF. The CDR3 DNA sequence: TGTGCCAGCAGCGGTCGAGATACGCAGTATTTT.